The clone carrying this T cell receptor beta chain was counted between two and nine times. Its antigen remains unknown. This CDR3 comprises 13 residues. Trimming left V 0 bases short and J 2 bases short, with 5 bases between. Germline CDR1 and CDR2: MNHEY and SMNVEV (reference sequence). The data stem from a study of OX40 agonist ivuxolimab in advanced cancers. Here immunoSEQ multiplex PCR was the method, and the copy in TCRdb shows in-frame clones only, minus some. The data hold around 14,000 clones, with around four fifths observed a single time. Study results and caveats: There was clonal expansion of CD4+ and CD8+ blood T cells by week 6 at 0.1 to 3.0 mg/kg.

The V gene is TRBV27, the J gene TRBJ2-7; D not certain. The sample here was CD4+ or CD8+ T cells sorted from blood, taken in a trial of the OX40 agonist ivuxolimab. The receptor was isolated from an adult with an advanced solid tumor such as melanoma, head and neck, liver or kidney cancer. CDR3 nucleotides: TGTGCCAGCAGTTTATCTGGCCCCTACGAGCAGTACTTC. This encodes CASSLSGPYEQYF.